This TCR beta chain came from a study of cytomegalovirus exposure and HLA in healthy donors. CDR1 and CDR2 from the germline V gene are ENHRY and SYGVKD. The CDR3 is 12 residues long. V lost 10 bases, J lost 8 bases, and 8 bases stayed unmatched. PCR involved 60 Vbeta and 13 Jbeta primers. The data were produced by immunoSEQ multiplex PCR, yet TCRdb's version contains in-frame clones alone and is incomplete. The sample lists about 160,000 clones, approximately 75% occurring once. The specimen was PBMCs. This TCR was sampled from a man in his fifties in good health and CMV-seropositive. The chain links TRBV10-3 to TRBJ2-1; 7 nucleotides align to TRBD2. The CDR3 loop is CATQSGGDEQFF. CDR3 sequence (DNA): TGTGCCACCCAATCGGGGGGAGATGAGCAGTTCTTC.